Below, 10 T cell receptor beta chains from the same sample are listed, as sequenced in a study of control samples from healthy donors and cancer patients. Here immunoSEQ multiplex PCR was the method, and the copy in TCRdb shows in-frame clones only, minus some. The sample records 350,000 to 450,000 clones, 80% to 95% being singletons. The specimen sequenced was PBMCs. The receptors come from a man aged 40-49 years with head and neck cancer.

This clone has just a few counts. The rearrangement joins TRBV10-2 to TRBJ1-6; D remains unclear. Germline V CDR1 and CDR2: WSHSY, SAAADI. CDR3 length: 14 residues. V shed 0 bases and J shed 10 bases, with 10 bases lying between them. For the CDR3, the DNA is TGCGCCAGCAGTGAGTCTGGGCAAAGCTCACCCCTCCACTTT. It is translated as CASSESGQSSPLHF.

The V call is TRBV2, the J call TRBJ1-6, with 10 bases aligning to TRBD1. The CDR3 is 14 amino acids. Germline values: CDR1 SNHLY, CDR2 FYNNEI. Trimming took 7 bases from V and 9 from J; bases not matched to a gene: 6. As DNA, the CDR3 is TGTGCCAGCATCCAGGGACAGGGGCTTTCACCCCTCCACTTT. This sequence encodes CASIQGQGLSPLHF.

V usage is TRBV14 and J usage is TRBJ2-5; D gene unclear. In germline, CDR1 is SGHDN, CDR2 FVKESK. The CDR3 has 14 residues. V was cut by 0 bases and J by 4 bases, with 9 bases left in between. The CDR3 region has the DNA TGTGCCAGCAGCCAAGAATTAAAGGGAGAGACCCAGTACTTC. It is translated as CASSQELKGETQYF.

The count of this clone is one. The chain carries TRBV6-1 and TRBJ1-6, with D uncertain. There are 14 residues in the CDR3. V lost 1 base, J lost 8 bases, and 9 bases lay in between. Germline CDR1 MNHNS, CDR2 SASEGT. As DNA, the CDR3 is TGTGCCAGCAGTGAAGTTCGAAGAGATTCACCCCTCCACTTT. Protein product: CASSEVRRDSPLHF.

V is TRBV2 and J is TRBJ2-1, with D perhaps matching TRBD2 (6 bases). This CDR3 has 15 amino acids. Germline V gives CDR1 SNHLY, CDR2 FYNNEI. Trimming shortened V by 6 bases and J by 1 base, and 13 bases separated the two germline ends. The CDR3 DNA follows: TGTGCCAGCAGCCGGAGCGGGCCGTCCTACAATGAGCAGTTCTTC. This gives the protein CASSRSGPSYNEQFF.

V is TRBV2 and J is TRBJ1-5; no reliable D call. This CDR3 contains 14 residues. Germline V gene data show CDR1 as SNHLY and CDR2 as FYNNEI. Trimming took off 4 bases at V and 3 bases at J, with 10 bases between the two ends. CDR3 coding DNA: TGTGCCAGCAGTGTAGGCAGTAACAATCAGCCCCAGCATTTT. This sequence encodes CASSVGSNNQPQHF.

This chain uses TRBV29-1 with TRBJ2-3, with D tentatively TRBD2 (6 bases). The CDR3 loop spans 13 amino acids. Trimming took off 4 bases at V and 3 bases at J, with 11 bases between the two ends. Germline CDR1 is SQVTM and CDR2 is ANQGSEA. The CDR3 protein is CSVVGGMTDTQYF. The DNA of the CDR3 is TGCAGCGTTGTGGGCGGGATGACAGATACGCAGTATTTT.

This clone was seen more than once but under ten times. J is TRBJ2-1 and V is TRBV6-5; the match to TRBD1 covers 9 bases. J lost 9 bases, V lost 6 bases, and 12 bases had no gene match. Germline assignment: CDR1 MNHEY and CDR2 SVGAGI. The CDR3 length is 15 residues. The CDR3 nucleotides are TGTGCCAGCAGCAGACCGGGACAGGGATTTCTTGAGCAGTTCTTC. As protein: CASSRPGQGFLEQFF.

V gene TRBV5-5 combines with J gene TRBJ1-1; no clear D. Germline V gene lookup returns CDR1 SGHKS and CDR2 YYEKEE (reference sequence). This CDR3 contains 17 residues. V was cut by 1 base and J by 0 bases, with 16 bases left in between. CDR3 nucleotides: TGTGCCAGCAGCTTGTTTGGCGCTAGGGCTATGAACACTGAAGCTTTCTTT. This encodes CASSLFGARAMNTEAFF.

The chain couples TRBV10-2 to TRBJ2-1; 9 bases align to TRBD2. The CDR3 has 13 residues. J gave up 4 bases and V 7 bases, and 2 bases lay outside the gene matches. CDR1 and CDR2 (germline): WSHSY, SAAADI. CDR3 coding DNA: TGCGCCAGCACGCTAGCGGGGTACAATGAGCAGTTCTTC. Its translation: CASTLAGYNEQFF.